The 10 T cell receptor beta chains below all came from one sample that was sequenced in a study of Ad26.COV2.S vaccination and SARS-CoV-2 variants. Clones were sequenced by immunoSEQ multiplex PCR, and TCRdb holds only the in-frame ones, with some missing. The sample yields 250,000 or so clones, around nine tenths seen once. As to treatment: some 20 received Ad26.COV2.S at low or high dose, single or two shots; 5 received placebo; per-sample allocation not given. Specimens were obtained on day 63 following the first vaccine or placebo injection. Here the sequenced sample was peripheral blood, taken in a trial of Ad26.COV2.S vaccine versus placebo. The receptors come from a person between 18 and 60 years old who received the Ad26.COV2.S COVID-19 vaccine or a placebo.

This clone was counted between two and nine times. J is TRBJ1-1 and V is TRBV3-1 (or the pseudogene TRBV3-2); D is perhaps TRBD1 (6 bases). The CDR3 runs 13 residues. Looked up from germline, CDR1 is LGHDT and CDR2 is YNNKEL (reference sequence). The V gene lost 6 bases and the J gene lost 1 base, with 9 bases spanning the gap. The CDR3 DNA follows: TGTGCCAGCAGGGTAGGGGGGAACACTGAAGCTTTCTTT. Protein product: CASRVGGNTEAFF.

This rearrangement joins TRBV4-3 to TRBJ2-3; D gene uncertain. V was pared by 3 bases and J by 0 bases, with 10 bases between. Looked up from germline, CDR1 is LGHNA and CDR2 is YSLEER. This CDR3 comprises 15 residues. The CDR3 region is CASSQRTSSTDTQYF. The CDR3 coding sequence is TGCGCCAGCAGCCAGAGGACGAGTAGCACAGATACGCAGTATTTT.

This clone came up once. The CDR3 reads CASKQPRGLGETQYF. CDR3 DNA: TGTGCCAGTAAGCAGCCGAGGGGGCTCGGAGAGACCCAGTACTTC. The rearrangement joins TRBV19 to TRBJ2-5; 7 bases are a match to TRBD1. After removal of 7 bases from V and 4 bases from J, the junction contained 12 bases not matched to a gene. The length of the CDR3 is 15 residues. The germline gives CDR1 LNHDA, CDR2 SQIVND (reference sequence).

J is TRBJ1-4 and V is TRBV27, with 7 bases identical to TRBD1. This CDR3 has 18 amino acids. Germline CDR1 MNHEY, CDR2 SMNVEV (reference sequence). Unmatched junction bases numbered 22, after V lost 7 bases and J lost 8 bases. The CDR3 DNA follows: TGTGCCAGCACCCTTAGGGGGCAGGGAAGGGTCCGAGCCGAAAAACTGTTTTTT. As protein: CASTLRGQGRVRAEKLFF.

The count of this clone is one. The rearrangement joins TRBV5-1 to TRBJ1-4; D gene uncertain. The CDR3 covers 14 residues. V lost 5 bases and J lost 0, with 8 bases in between. The germline V gene has CDR1 SGHRS and CDR2 YFSETQ. DNA for the CDR3: TGCGCCAGCAGTAAGGAGGCAACTAATGAAAAACTGTTTTTT. Its translation: CASSKEATNEKLFF.

This clone was detected once. The chain has TRBV3-1 (or the pseudogene TRBV3-2) and TRBJ2-1; no reliable D call. The germline V gene has CDR1 LGHDT and CDR2 YNNKEL (reference sequence). Trimming removed 0 bases at V and 8 bases at J, with 14 bases between. The CDR3 loop spans 15 amino acids. The CDR3: CASSQDPGGSHEQFF. CDR3 nucleotides: TGTGCCAGCAGCCAAGATCCCGGTGGGTCCCATGAGCAGTTCTTC.

CDR3 region: CASSVESGRYQETQYF. The CDR3, as DNA: TGTGCCAGCAGCGTAGAATCAGGCCGGTACCAAGAGACCCAGTACTTC. The V gene is TRBV9, the J gene TRBJ2-5; D is undetermined. The CDR3 contains 16 residues. The V gene lost 0 bases and the J gene lost 0 bases, with 12 bases spanning the gap. CDR1 is SGDLS, CDR2 YYNGEE, per germline.

V usage is TRBV4-3 and J usage is TRBJ2-3; the match to TRBD1 covers 9 bases. This CDR3 spans 15 amino acids. CDR1 is LGHNA and CDR2 is YSLEER in the germline V gene. V lost 3 bases to trimming and J lost 3 bases; unmatched junction nucleotides: 4. The CDR3 region has the DNA TGCGCCAGCAGCCAGCCGGGACAGGGAACAGATACGCAGTATTTT. Encoded protein: CASSQPGQGTDTQYF.

The chain uses TRBV7-2 and TRBJ2-1; D gene uncertain. CDR3 length: 15 residues. CDR1 is SGHTA and CDR2 is FQGNSA in the germline V gene. V lost 2 bases and J 6 bases, leaving 14 bases between the germline ends. The CDR3 sequence is CASSLTRWGSNEQFF. The CDR3 DNA is TGTGCCAGCAGCTTAACGAGGTGGGGTAGCAATGAGCAGTTCTTC.

The chain combines TRBV5-1 with TRBJ1-3; D unresolved. This CDR3 is built from 13 residues. Trimming shortened V by 4 bases and J by 4 bases, and 9 bases separated the two germline ends. Germline CDR1 reads SGHRS; CDR2 reads YFSETQ. The CDR3, as DNA: TGCGCCAGCAGCGCGGAGGTGGGAAACACCATATATTTT. As protein: CASSAEVGNTIYF. Variable domain in full (rest from reference TRBV5-1 and TRBJ1-3): KAGVTQTPRYLIKTRGQQVTLSCSPISGHRSVSWYQQTPGQGLQFLFEYFSETQRNKGNFPGRFSGRQFSNSRSEMNVSTLELGDSALYLCASSAEVGNTIYFGEGSWLTVV.